This T cell receptor beta chain is from a study of OX40 agonist ivuxolimab in advanced cancers. Study-level background: An anti-OX40 (CD134) antibody with agonistic activity, ivuxolimab, was administered to patients.

The data were produced by immunoSEQ multiplex PCR, yet TCRdb's version contains in-frame clones alone and is incomplete. The data hold some 65,000 clones, with approximately 92% observed a single time. Trimming pared 3 bases from V and 7 bases from J, leaving 16 bases between. Germline CDR1 and CDR2: LNHDA and SQIVND (reference sequence). CDR3 size: 15 residues. The rearrangement joins TRBV19 to TRBJ2-1; D gene ambiguous. The sequencing used CD4+ or CD8+ T cells sorted from blood, collected in a trial of the OX40 agonist ivuxolimab. The receptor was isolated from an adult with an advanced solid tumor such as melanoma, head and neck, liver or kidney cancer. CDR3: CASSMDRLPANEQFF. The CDR3 coding sequence is TGTGCCAGTAGTATGGATCGTCTCCCAGCGAATGAGCAGTTCTTC.